This T cell receptor beta chain derives from a study of T cells in localized non-small cell lung cancer. A single count supports this clone. TCRdb's table, derived via immunoSEQ multiplex PCR, lists solely in-frame clones and lacks some. The data contain under 65,000 clones, around 81% of them singletons. This CDR3 is 13 amino acids long. Deletions cut 0 bases from V and 7 bases from J, with 7 bases between. The V gene's germline CDR1 is ENHRY and CDR2 SYGVKD. The material was peripheral blood, obtained before any cancer treatment. This clonotype originated in a female donor older than 55 with stage II squamous cell lung carcinoma. The chain links TRBV10-3 to TRBJ1-5; a possible D gene is TRBD1 (5 bases). Here the CDR3 DNA reads TGTGCCATCAGTGAGTCGGGGGGACAGCCCCAGCATTTT. This encodes CAISESGGQPQHF.